This TCR beta chain was profiled in a study of shared clonotypes between healthy human individuals. Study observations and caveats: The study found about 5% of naive CD4 clonotypes shared across a few donors. Sorted-subset sequencing, rarefaction showed, was incomplete despite large depth.

Using 200 ng DNA, 25,000 to 35,000 T cell genomes, the sorted-subset replicate PCRs were run. Produced via immunoSEQ multiplex PCR; TCRdb's table is partial and in-frame only. Seen here are millions of clones, just over 90% observed once, and the top ten hold about 0.13%. Naive CD4+ cells were CD45RA-selected; the remaining cells were memory. Concerning this clone: The target antigen is unknown.

Germline values: CDR1 ENHRY, CDR2 SYGVKD. The length of the CDR3 is 14 residues. J lost 4 bases, V lost 7 bases, and 6 bases had no gene match. The clonotype comes from a man aged 18 to 29 in good health. Sample: naive CD4+ T cells sorted from blood. As for subset: CD45RA+ positively selected. The chain links TRBV10-3 to TRBJ2-3; 9 bases agree with TRBD1. CDR3 coding DNA: TGTGCCATCAAACCGGGACAGGGACCAGATACGCAGTATTTT. Protein product: CAIKPGQGPDTQYF.